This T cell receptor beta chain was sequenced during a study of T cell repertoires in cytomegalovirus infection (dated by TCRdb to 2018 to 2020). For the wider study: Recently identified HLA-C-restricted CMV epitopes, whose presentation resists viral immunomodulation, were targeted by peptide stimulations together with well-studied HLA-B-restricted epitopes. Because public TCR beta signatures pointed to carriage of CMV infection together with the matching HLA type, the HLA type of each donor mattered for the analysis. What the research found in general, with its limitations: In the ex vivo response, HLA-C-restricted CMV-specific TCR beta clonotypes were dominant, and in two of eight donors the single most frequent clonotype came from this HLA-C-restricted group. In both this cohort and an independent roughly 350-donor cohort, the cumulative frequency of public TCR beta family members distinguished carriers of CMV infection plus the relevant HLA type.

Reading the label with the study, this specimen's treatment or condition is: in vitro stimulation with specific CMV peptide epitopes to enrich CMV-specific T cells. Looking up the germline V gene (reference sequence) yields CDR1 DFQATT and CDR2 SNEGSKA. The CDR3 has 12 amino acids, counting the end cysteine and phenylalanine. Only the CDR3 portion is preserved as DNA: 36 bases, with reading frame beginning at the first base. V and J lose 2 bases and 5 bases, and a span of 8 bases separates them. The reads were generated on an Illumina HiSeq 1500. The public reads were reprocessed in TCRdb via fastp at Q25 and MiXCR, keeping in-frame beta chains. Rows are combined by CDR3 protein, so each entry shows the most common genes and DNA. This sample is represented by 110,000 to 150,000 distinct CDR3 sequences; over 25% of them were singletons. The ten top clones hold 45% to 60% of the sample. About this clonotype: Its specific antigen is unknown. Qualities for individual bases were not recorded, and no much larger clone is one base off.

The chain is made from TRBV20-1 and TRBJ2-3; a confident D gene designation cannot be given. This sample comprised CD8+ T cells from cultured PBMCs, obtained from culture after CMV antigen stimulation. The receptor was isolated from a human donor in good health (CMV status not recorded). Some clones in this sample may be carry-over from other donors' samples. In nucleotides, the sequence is TGCAGTGCTAGATTGCCGGGAGATACGCAGTATTTT. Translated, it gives CSARLPGDTQYF.